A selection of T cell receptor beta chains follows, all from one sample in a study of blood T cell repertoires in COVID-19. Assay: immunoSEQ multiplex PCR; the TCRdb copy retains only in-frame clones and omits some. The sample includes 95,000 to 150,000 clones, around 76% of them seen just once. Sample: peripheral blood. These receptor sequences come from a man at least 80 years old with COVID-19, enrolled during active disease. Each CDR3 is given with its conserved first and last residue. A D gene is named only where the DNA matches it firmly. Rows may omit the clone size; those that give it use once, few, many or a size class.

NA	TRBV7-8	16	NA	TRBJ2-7	TGTGCCAGCAGCTTAGTCAACCGCGCGGGGAGGCTCGAGCAGTACTTC	CASSLVNRAGRLEQYF
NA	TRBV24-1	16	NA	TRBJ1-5	TGTGCCACCAGTGATTCGAGCTTTGCTAGCAATCAGCCCCAGCATTTT	CATSDSSFASNQPQHF
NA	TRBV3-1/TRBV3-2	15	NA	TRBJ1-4	TGTGCCAGCAGCCAAGAGTACAGGCGAAATGAAAAACTGTTTTTT	CASSQEYRRNEKLFF
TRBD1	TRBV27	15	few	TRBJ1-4	TGTGCCAGCGCTTCGGCAGGGGGCACTAATGAAAAACTGTTTTTT	CASASAGGTNEKLFF
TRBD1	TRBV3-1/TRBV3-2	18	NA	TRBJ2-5	TGTGCCAGCAGCCAAGACCGGGACAGGGGGCTCAGGGAAGAGACCCAGTACTTC	CASSQDRDRGLREETQYF
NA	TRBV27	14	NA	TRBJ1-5	TGTGCCAGCAGTTCTTGGGGGGGGGATCAGCCCCAGCATTTT	CASSSWGGDQPQHF
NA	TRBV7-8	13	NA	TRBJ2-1	TGTGCCAGCAGCCCAGGTGGCTTGGATGAGCAGTTCTTC	CASSPGGLDEQFF
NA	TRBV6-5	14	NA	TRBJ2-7	TGTGCCAGCAGTCTATGGGACGGGGGAGACGAGCAGTACTTC	CASSLWDGGDEQYF
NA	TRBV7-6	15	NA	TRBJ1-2	TGTGCCAGCAGCTTATCCGCAGGGGCTAACTATGGCTACACCTTC	CASSLSAGANYGYTF
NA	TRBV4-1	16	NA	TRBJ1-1	TGCGCCAGCAGCCAAGCTCCAGGGGAGTACGGCACTGAAGCTTTCTTT	CASSQAPGEYGTEAFF
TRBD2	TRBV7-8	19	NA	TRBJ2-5	TGTGCCAGCAGCTTTCTCTCACCTCGACTAGCGGACTATCAAGAGACCCAGTACTTC	CASSFLSPRLADYQETQYF
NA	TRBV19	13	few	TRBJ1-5	TGTGCCAGTAGGAGGACAAGGGGGAAACCCCAGCATTTT	CASRRTRGKPQHF
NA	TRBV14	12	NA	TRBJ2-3	TGTGCCAGCAGCCAAGGGACTAATACGCAGTATTTT	CASSQGTNTQYF
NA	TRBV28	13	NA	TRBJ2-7	TGTGCCAGTGGGGAGCTAAACAGCGACGAGCAGTACTTC	CASGELNSDEQYF
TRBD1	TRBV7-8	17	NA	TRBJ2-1	TGTGCCAGCAGCTTACGTGAAGGACAGGGAACCCGGAATGAGCAGTTCTTC	CASSLREGQGTRNEQFF
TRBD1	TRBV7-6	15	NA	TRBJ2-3	TGTGCCAGCAGCTTAATCGACGGGGACAGGTATACGCAGTATTTT	CASSLIDGDRYTQYF
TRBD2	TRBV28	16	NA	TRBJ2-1	TGTGCCAGCAGCCATCGGGGACTAGCGGCATACAATGAGCAGTTCTTC	CASSHRGLAAYNEQFF
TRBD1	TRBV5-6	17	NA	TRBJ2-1	TGTGCCAGCAGCCCGAAACCCGGTGGGACAGGGAGCAATGAGCAGTTCTTC	CASSPKPGGTGSNEQFF
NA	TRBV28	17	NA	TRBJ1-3	TGTGCCAGCAGTTTAAGGGCCGGGGAGGGGCCAGGAAACACCATATATTTT	CASSLRAGEGPGNTIYF
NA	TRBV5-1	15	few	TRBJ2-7	TGCGCCAGCGGAGACAGGACCGCGGGAGCCTACGAGCAGTACTTC	CASGDRTAGAYEQYF
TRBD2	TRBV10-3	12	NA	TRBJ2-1	TGTGCCATCAGTGAGCGGGAGGATGAGCAGTTCTTC	CAISEREDEQFF
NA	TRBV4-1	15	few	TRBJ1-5	TGCGCCAGCAGCCAAAGGACAGCTAGCAATCAGCCCCAGCATTTT	CASSQRTASNQPQHF
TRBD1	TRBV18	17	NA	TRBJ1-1	TGTGCCAGCTCACCACCGAGTTGGATGACAGGGAGAACTGAAGCTTTCTTT	CASSPPSWMTGRTEAFF
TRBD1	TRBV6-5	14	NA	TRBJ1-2	TGTGCCAGCAGTTACGGGGGACAGTTCTATGGCTACACCTTC	CASSYGGQFYGYTF
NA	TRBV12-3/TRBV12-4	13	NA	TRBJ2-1	TGTGCCAGCAGTTTCTCGGAGTTCGGTGAGCAGTTCTTC	CASSFSEFGEQFF
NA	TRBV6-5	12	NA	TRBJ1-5	TGTGCCAGCCACAGAAGCAATCAGCCCCAGCATTTT	CASHRSNQPQHF
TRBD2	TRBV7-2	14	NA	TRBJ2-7	TGTGCCAGCAGCTTTGGGACTAGCTTTTACGAGCAGTACTTC	CASSFGTSFYEQYF
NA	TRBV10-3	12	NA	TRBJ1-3	TGTGCCATCAGTGATTCGGGAAACACCATATATTTT	CAISDSGNTIYF
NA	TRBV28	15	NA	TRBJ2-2	TGTGCCAGCAGTTTGGGAGGAAGGCACACCGGGGAGCTGTTTTTT	CASSLGGRHTGELFF
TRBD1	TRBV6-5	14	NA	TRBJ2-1	TGTGCCAGCAGAAATACAGGGGGCAAAAATGAGCAGTTCTTC	CASRNTGGKNEQFF
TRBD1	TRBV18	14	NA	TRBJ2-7	TGTGCCAGCTCACCAGGCAGGGGGCAGGACGAGCAGTACTTC	CASSPGRGQDEQYF
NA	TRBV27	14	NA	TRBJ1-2	TGTGCCAGCAGTTTATACGGCACCCGGAGCGGCTACACCTTC	CASSLYGTRSGYTF
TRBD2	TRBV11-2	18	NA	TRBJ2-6	TGTGCCAGCAGCCCGATTAGCGGGAGACGGTCTGGGGCCAACGTCCTGACTTTC	CASSPISGRRSGANVLTF
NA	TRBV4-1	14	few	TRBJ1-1	TGCGCCAGCAGCCTTGCCTGGGGGGGTACTGAAGCTTTCTTT	CASSLAWGGTEAFF
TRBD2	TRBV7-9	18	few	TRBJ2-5	TGTGCCAGCAGCTCCTCCGGACTAGCGGGAGGGCGTTGGGAGACCCAGTACTTC	CASSSSGLAGGRWETQYF
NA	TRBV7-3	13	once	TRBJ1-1	TGTGCCAGCAGCAAGACAGTGAACACTGAAGCTTTCTTT	CASSKTVNTEAFF
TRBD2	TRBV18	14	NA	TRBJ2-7	TGTGCCAGCTCACCGAGTAGCGGGACGTACGAGCAGTACTTC	CASSPSSGTYEQYF
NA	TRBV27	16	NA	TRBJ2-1	TGTGCCAGCAGTTTATCGTCCAACGCGTTTAACAATGAGCAGTTCTTC	CASSLSSNAFNNEQFF
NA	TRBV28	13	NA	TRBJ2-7	TGTGCCAGCAGCTCTAGTGGGGGGTACGAGCAGTACTTC	CASSSSGGYEQYF
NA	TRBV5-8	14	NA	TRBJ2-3	TGTGCCAGCAGCTTGGTAGTGAGCACAGATACGCAGTATTTT	CASSLVVSTDTQYF
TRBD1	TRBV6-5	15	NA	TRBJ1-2	TGTGCCAGCACAACGACAGGGGGCGAGTCCTATGGCTACACCTTC	CASTTTGGESYGYTF
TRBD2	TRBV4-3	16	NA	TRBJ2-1	TGCGCCAGCAGCCAGGTCGGCGGGAGGATCTACAATGAGCAGTTCTTC	CASSQVGGRIYNEQFF
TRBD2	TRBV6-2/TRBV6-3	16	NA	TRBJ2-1	TGTGCCAGCAGCGGGGGAGGGAGGGGTCCCTACAATGAGCAGTTCTTC	CASSGGGRGPYNEQFF